This T cell receptor beta chain was recovered during a study of cytomegalovirus exposure and HLA in healthy donors. Background on the study: Among roughly 190 million T cells, an earlier analysis found about 110 million unique TCR beta sequences.

The PCR made use of 60 Vbeta and 13 Jbeta primers. Only in-frame clones appear in the TCRdb table, and some are missing; sequencing was by immunoSEQ multiplex PCR. This sample yields approximately 130,000 clones, of which around nine tenths are seen a single time; about 5.5% belongs to the top ten. Germline CDR1 KGHSH, CDR2 LQKENI. The V and J ends lost 6 bases and 4 bases, in that order; junction bases with no gene match: 14. This CDR3 has 16 amino acids. The rearrangement links TRBV18 to TRBJ2-5, with 7 nucleotides matching TRBD2. The receptor's source is a woman younger than 45 in good health and CMV-seronegative. Sequenced material: PBMCs. The CDR3 sequence: CASSQPLRERTETQYF. The CDR3 coding sequence is TGTGCCAGCTCGCAACCCCTGCGGGAGCGAACAGAGACCCAGTACTTC. The whole variable domain, remainder taken from reference TRBV18 and TRBJ2-5, is NAGVMQNPRHLVRRRGQEARLRCSPMKGHSHVYWYRQLPEEGLKFMVYLQKENIIDESGMPKERFSAEFPKEGPSILRIQQVVRGDSAAYFCASSQPLRERTETQYFGPGTRLLVL.